This passage covers 9 T cell receptor beta chains from one sample sequenced in a study of blood T cell repertoires in COVID-19. Some clones are missing from TCRdb's copy, which holds only in-frame ones; the method was immunoSEQ multiplex PCR. This sample has around 250,000 clones, with approximately 86% found just once. Sample: peripheral blood. These receptors originate from a woman between 18 and 29 years old with acute or convalescent COVID-19.

This clone has only a few counts. J is TRBJ1-4 and V is TRBV4-3; D unresolved. Trimming removed 1 base from V and 5 bases from J, with 14 bases in between. The V gene's germline CDR1 is LGHNA and CDR2 YSLEER. This CDR3 has 16 amino acids. The chain's CDR3 is CASSQVGRARNEKLFF. CDR3 DNA: TGCGCCAGCAGCCAAGTCGGCCGAGCTAGAAATGAAAAACTGTTTTTT.

The genes are TRBV28 and TRBJ1-6; TRBD1 aligns across 8 bases. This CDR3 has 16 amino acids. After removal of 7 bases from V and 3 bases from J, the junction contained 8 bases not matched to a gene. CDR1 is MDHEN, CDR2 SYDVKM, per germline. CDR3 loop: CASTRYRGDYNSPLHF. CDR3 nucleotides: TGTGCCAGCACCCGTTACAGGGGGGACTATAATTCACCCCTCCACTTT.

The chain has TRBV3-1 (or the pseudogene TRBV3-2) and TRBJ2-3, with TRBD1 as a possible D gene (6 bases). The V end lost 1 base, the J end lost 9 bases, and 8 bases lay between the germline ends. The CDR3 spans 12 residues. Germline V gives CDR1 LGHDT, CDR2 YNNKEL (reference sequence). The CDR3 nucleotides read TGTGCCAGCAGCCAAGGGGGGCCGACGCAGTATTTT. Amino acid sequence: CASSQGGPTQYF.

This chain connects TRBV7-2 to TRBJ2-2, with TRBD1 as a possible D gene (5 bases). Trimming removed 4 bases at V and 5 bases at J, with 11 bases between. Germline lookup yields CDR1 SGHTA and CDR2 FQGNSA. The CDR3 contains 14 residues. CDR3 in amino acids: CASSYRRITGELFF. DNA for the CDR3: TGTGCCAGCAGCTACAGGCGGATTACCGGGGAGCTGTTTTTT. The full variable domain, with the rest looked up from reference TRBV7-2 and TRBJ2-2, is GAGVSQSPSNKVTEKGKDVELRCDPISGHTALYWYRQSLGQGLEFLIYFQGNSAPDKSGLPSDRFSAERTGGSVSTLTIQRTQQEDSAVYLCASSYRRITGELFFGEGSRLTVL.

Concerning this clone itself: Compared with germline, one end of the junction differs, possibly owing to a read error. J is TRBJ1-4 and V is TRBV7-2, with a tentative D call TRBD1 (5 bases). CDR3 length: 14 amino acids. Germline V gene data show CDR1 as SGHTA and CDR2 as FQGNSA. The CDR3 nucleotides are TGTGCCAGCAGCTTCGACAGCGCTAATGAGAAACTGTTTTTT. Protein sequence: CASSFDSANEKLFF.

The chain carries TRBV11-2 and TRBJ2-2; TRBD2 matches at 10 bases. The trim removed 4 bases at V and 6 bases at J, leaving 5 bases unmatched. This CDR3 spans 15 amino acids. The germline CDR1 and CDR2 sequences are SGHAT and FQNNGV. CDR3 in DNA: TGTGCCAGCAGCTCGGGACTAGCGTTTTCCGGGGAGCTGTTTTTT. Protein: CASSSGLAFSGELFF.

The gene calls are TRBV5-1 and TRBJ2-5, with a weak D call TRBD1 (6 bases). Germline V gives CDR1 SGHRS, CDR2 YFSETQ. V was pared by 3 bases and J by 4 bases, with 16 bases between. CDR3 size: 15 residues. The CDR3 nucleotides read TGCGCCAGCAGCTCAAGCAACAGGGTGGGAGAGACCCAGTACTTC. Amino acid sequence: CASSSSNRVGETQYF.

The chain uses TRBV7-8 and TRBJ2-4; a possible D gene is TRBD2 (6 bases). Germline V gene sequence: CDR1 SGHVS, CDR2 FQNEAQ. This CDR3 is 14 amino acids long. Trimming shortened V by 5 bases and J by 8 bases, and 16 bases separated the two germline ends. The CDR3 DNA reads TGTGCCAGCAGCCAAGGACTACAGGTGGACATTCAGTACTTC. This sequence encodes CASSQGLQVDIQYF.

This chain connects TRBV7-2 to TRBJ2-4; 7 bases match TRBD1. Germline V CDR1 and CDR2: SGHTA, FQGNSA. CDR3 size: 14 residues. The J segment lost 6 bases and the V segment lost 6 bases, leaving 8 bases of the junction unmatched. The CDR3 coding sequence is TGTGCCAGCAGGAGCAGGGGGATCGGAAACATTCAGTACTTC. Its translation: CASRSRGIGNIQYF. Full variable domain (rest looked up from reference TRBV7-2 and TRBJ2-4): GAGVSQSPSNKVTEKGKDVELRCDPISGHTALYWYRQSLGQGLEFLIYFQGNSAPDKSGLPSDRFSAERTGGSVSTLTIQRTQQEDSAVYLCASRSRGIGNIQYFGAGTRLSVL.